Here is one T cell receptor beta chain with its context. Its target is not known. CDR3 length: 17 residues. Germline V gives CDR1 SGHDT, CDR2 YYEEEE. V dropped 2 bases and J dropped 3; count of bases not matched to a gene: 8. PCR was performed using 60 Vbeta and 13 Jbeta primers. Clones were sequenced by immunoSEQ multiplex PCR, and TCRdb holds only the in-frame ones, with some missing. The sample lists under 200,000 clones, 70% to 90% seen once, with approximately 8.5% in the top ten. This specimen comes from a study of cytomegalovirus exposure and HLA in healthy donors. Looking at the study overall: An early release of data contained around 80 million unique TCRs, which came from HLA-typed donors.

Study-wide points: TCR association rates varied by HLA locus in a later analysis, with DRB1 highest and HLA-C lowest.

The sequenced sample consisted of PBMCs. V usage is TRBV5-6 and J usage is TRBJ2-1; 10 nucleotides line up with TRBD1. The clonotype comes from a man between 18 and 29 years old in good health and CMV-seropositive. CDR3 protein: CASSLKRGTGVYNEQFF. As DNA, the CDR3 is TGTGCCAGCAGCTTAAAAAGAGGGACAGGGGTCTACAATGAGCAGTTCTTC.